This T cell receptor beta chain was found in a study of blood T cell repertoires in COVID-19. Whole-study context: COVID-19 samples, acute and convalescent, were from the United States, Italy and Spain. Nucleic acid was either cDNA or gDNA, and it came from T cells, B-cell-depleted T cells, or PBMCs.

In this sample, this clone turned up many times. The germline V gene encodes CDR1 SGHVS and CDR2 FNYEAQ. V was clipped by 4 bases and J by 2 bases; unmatched bases: 16. The length of the CDR3 is 18 residues. Per the study methods: Amplified reference gene primers provided the basis for estimating nucleated cell counts. Method: immunoSEQ multiplex PCR; TCRdb's copy keeps in-frame clones and lacks some. The V and J calls and clone size come from that table; D and trimming were worked out from the DNA. This table has roughly 100,000 clones, almost 85% appearing once. The sequenced sample consisted of peripheral blood. This chain links TRBV7-6 with TRBJ2-7; 8 bases are shared with TRBD2. This sequence was found in a man in his forties with active or convalescent COVID-19. The CDR3 is CASSSAFGEAGAPYEQYF. CDR3 DNA sequence: TGTGCCAGCAGCTCAGCGTTTGGGGAAGCGGGGGCCCCCTACGAGCAGTACTTC. The variable domain in full, with the rest retrieved from reference TRBV7-6 and TRBJ2-7, is GAGVSQSPRYKVTKRGQDVALRCDPISGHVSLYWYRQALGQGPEFLTYFNYEAQQDKSGLPNDRFSAERPEGSISTLTIQRTEQRDSAMYRCASSSAFGEAGAPYEQYFGPGTRLTVT.